These 3 T cell receptor beta chains share one sample of origin, sequenced in a study of response to subunit inactivated influenza vaccine. One entry per CDR3 protein, called by TCRdb with MiXCR from the RT-PCR reads. The repertoire has roughly 500,000 distinct CDR3 sequences, 16% of them found once; the top ten carry 3% to 3.5%. This sample comprised CD4+ T cells sorted from PBMCs, obtained around 25 months after vaccination. The receptors shown here come from a man aged 50-75 years who received an inactivated influenza vaccine.

This clonotype was detected a few times. The chain joins TRBV7-2 to TRBJ1-5; 7 nucleotides agree with TRBD1. Germline CDR1 is SGHTA and CDR2 is FQGNSA. The CDR3 length is 15 residues. V lost 4 bases and J lost 1; bases outside the gene matches: 4. This CDR3 is CASSWGGQSNQPQHF. The DNA for the CDR3 is TGTGCCAGCAGCTGGGGGGGACAGAGCAATCAGCCCCAGCATTTT.

V gene TRBV29-1 combines with J gene TRBJ2-7, with 8 bases matching TRBD2. The junction had 10 bases not matched to a gene; V was cut back by 1 base and J by 5 bases. CDR1 and CDR2 from the germline V gene are SQVTM and ANQGSEA. The CDR3 is made up of 15 amino acids. CDR3 amino acids: CSVEARRGAMDEQYF. The CDR3 bases are TGCAGCGTTGAAGCCCGGCGGGGGGCGATGGACGAGCAGTACTTC.

This clonotype turned up a few times. This sequence joins TRBV4-2 and TRBJ2-1, with a tentative D call TRBD2 (6 bases). Per germline, CDR1 LGHNA and CDR2 YNFKEQ. The CDR3 is 15 residues long. V lost 1 base and J lost 12, with 19 bases in between. The CDR3 is CASSQALGGTERQFF. CDR3 DNA: TGTGCCAGCAGCCAAGCTTTGGGCGGGACGGAGCGGCAGTTCTTC.